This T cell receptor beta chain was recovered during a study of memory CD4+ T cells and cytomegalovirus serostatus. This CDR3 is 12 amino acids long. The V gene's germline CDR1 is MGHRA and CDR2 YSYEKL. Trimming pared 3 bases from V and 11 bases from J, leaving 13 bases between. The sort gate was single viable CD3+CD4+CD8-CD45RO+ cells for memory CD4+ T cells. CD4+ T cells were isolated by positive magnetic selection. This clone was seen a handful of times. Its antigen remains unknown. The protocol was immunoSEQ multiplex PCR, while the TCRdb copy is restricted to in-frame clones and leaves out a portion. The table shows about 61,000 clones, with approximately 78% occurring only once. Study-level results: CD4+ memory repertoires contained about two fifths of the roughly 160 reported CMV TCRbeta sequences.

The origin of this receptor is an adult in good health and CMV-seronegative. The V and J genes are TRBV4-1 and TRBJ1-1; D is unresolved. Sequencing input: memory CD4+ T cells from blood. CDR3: CASSHLAGVAFF. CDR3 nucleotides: TGCGCCAGCAGCCATCTGGCGGGAGTGGCTTTCTTT.